The 10 T cell receptor beta chains below were found in one sample sequenced in a study of T-cell reconstitution after alpha-beta-depleted transplantation in children (dated by TCRdb to about 2016). Sample treatment or condition, as interpreted from the label and publication: allogeneic hematopoietic cell transplantation with graft depleted of TCRalphabeta T cells and CD19 B cells. Libraries were built with PCR. Sequencer: Illumina HiSeq 2500. Molecular barcoding was employed in the preparation of TCR libraries, with unique molecular identifiers being used to normalize TCRbeta repertoire quantification. The raw public data were reprocessed by TCRdb itself: fastp quality trimming at Q25, MiXCR clonotype calling, in-frame beta chains only. Merged by CDR3 protein, the rows form single entries marked with the most common genes and DNA. This sample is represented by almost 500,000 distinct CDR3 sequences; about 10% of them were singletons. Clones ranked in the top ten supply roughly 2% of the sample.

The source material was PBMCs, sampled before TCRalphabeta/CD19-depleted stem cell transplant. These receptors were obtained from a child under 10 years old with inherited bone marrow failure, due to receive a stem cell transplant.

The rearrangement joins TRBV5-1 to TRBJ2-1, with TRBD2 matching 10 bases. The CDR3 covers 18 residues. Germline CDR1 reads SGHRS; CDR2 reads YFSETQ. With V trimmed by 0 bases and J by 5 bases, 11 bases remained unmatched. The CDR3 is CASSLVLAGEGAHNEQFF. The CDR3, as DNA: TGCGCCAGCAGCTTGGTTCTAGCGGGAGAGGGGGCCCACAATGAGCAGTTCTTC.

This clonotype was seen ten or more times. V gene TRBV6-2 or TRBV6-3 combines with J gene TRBJ2-5; no definite D call. Trimming took 1 base from V and 3 from J, leaving 9 bases between them. Per germline, CDR1 MNHEY and CDR2 SVGEGT. The length of the CDR3 is 14 residues. CDR3 amino acids: CASSYFHRKETQYF. In DNA form, the CDR3 reads TGTGCCAGCAGTTACTTCCACAGAAAAGAGACCCAGTACTTC.

This clonotype was seen a handful of times. V usage is TRBV19 and J usage is TRBJ1-1; D may be TRBD1 (6 bases). This CDR3 comprises 14 residues. Germline lookup yields CDR1 LNHDA and CDR2 SQIVND (reference sequence). With 4 bases removed from V and 0 bases from J, the gap between germline ends came to 9 bases. CDR3 residues: CASSRQGMNTEAFF. CDR3 in DNA: TGTGCCAGTAGTAGGCAGGGGATGAACACTGAAGCTTTCTTT. Together with reference TRBV19 and TRBJ1-1, the CDR3 gives the full variable domain: DGGITQSPKYLFRKEGQNVTLSCEQNLNHDAMYWYRQDPGQGLRLIYYSQIVNDFQKGDIAEGYSVSREKKESFPLTVTSAQKNPTAFYLCASSRQGMNTEAFFGQGTRLTVV.

This clonotype has only a few counts. The gene calls are TRBV7-9 and TRBJ2-7; 9 bases are a match to TRBD1. Germline V gives CDR1 SEHNR, CDR2 FQNEAQ (reference sequence). The CDR3 length is 13 residues. With V trimmed by 5 bases and J by 5 bases, 4 bases remained unmatched. The CDR3 loop reads CASSGTGFDEQYF. The CDR3 coding sequence is TGTGCCAGCAGCGGGACAGGGTTCGACGAGCAGTACTTC.

This clonotype was recorded at least ten times. The genes are TRBV28 and TRBJ2-7; D remains ambiguous. Germline V lookup: CDR1 MDHEN, CDR2 SYDVKM. CDR3 length: 14 residues. The ends were cut back, 0 bases at V and 5 bases at J, with 11 bases in the middle. CDR3 residues: CASSLWGNLNEQYF. DNA for the CDR3: TGTGCCAGCAGTTTATGGGGGAATCTAAACGAGCAGTACTTC.

This clonotype was observed a handful of times. This chain uses TRBV15 with TRBJ2-3, with TRBD1 matching over 8 bases. Losses at the gene ends were 0 bases for V and 6 bases for J; bases not matched to a gene: 14. The germline V gene has CDR1 LNHNV and CDR2 YYDKDF (reference sequence). This CDR3 comprises 18 residues. The CDR3 loop is CATSRDPHRGASGDTQYF. The CDR3 region has the DNA TGTGCCACCAGCAGAGATCCGCACAGGGGGGCCTCCGGGGATACGCAGTATTTT.

This clonotype was picked up many times. CDR3 nucleotide sequence: TGCAGCGTTGAGAGGACAGACCAAGAGACCCAGTACTTC. Translated, it gives CSVERTDQETQYF. The gene calls are TRBV29-1 and TRBJ2-5, with D maybe TRBD1 (6 bases). The germline V gene has CDR1 SQVTM and CDR2 ANQGSEA. This CDR3 is built from 13 residues. V lost 3 bases, J lost 0 bases, and 8 bases lay in between.

This clonotype was observed at least ten times. The chain carries TRBV9 and TRBJ2-5; 11 nucleotides agree with TRBD2. CDR3 length equals 14 residues. The germline V gene encodes CDR1 SGDLS and CDR2 YYNGEE. J gave up 5 bases and V 3 bases, and 3 bases lay outside the gene matches. The CDR3 is CASSASGRWETQYF. CDR3 DNA: TGTGCCAGCAGCGCTAGCGGGAGGTGGGAGACCCAGTACTTC.

This clonotype was recorded at least ten times. CDR3 region: CSALTGGRTEAFF. CDR3 DNA: TGCAGCGCCCTGACAGGGGGCAGGACTGAAGCTTTCTTT. This sequence joins TRBV29-1 and TRBJ1-1; 10 positions agree with TRBD1. Germline V gives CDR1 SQVTM, CDR2 ANQGSEA. This CDR3 comprises 13 residues. V was pared by 7 bases and J by 5 bases, with 7 bases of the junction left unmatched.

This clonotype was recorded at least ten times. This sequence joins TRBV20-1 and TRBJ2-7; unclear D gene. The V end was cut by 0 bases, the J end by 2 bases, with 8 bases between. The CDR3 is 13 residues long. The germline gives CDR1 DFQATT, CDR2 SNEGSKA (reference sequence). CDR3 loop: CSARDPTTYEQYF. The DNA of the CDR3 is TGCAGTGCTAGAGATCCAACAACCTACGAGCAGTACTTC.